A single sample is the source of the 20 T cell receptor beta chains below, sequenced in a study of T cells in women clearing cervical HPV infection. Here immunoSEQ multiplex PCR was the method, and the copy in TCRdb shows in-frame clones only, minus some. The sample table includes about 32,000 clones. The sequencing input was blood buffy coat. These receptors originate from a woman between 18 and 75 years old with a cervical HPV16 infection that either progressed to CIN3+ or cleared (not recorded which).

Worth noting for this clone: The CDR3 end falls 3 residues outside the read, so it is completed with the germline J gene. The chain couples TRBV12-3 or TRBV12-4 to TRBJ2-5; D uncertain. Trimming removed 6 bases from V and 5 bases from J, with 13 bases in between. This CDR3 contains 13 residues. The covered CDR3 bases are TGTGCCAGCAGCCTAGGAGTGTGGGAGACC. As protein: CASSLGVWET. The entire CDR3 protein is CASSLGVWETQYF.

As to this clone: The read is 3 residues too short to cover the CDR3 end, so that end is filled in from the germline J gene. This chain connects TRBV7-3 to TRBJ2-3; 9 positions agree with TRBD2. The CDR3 has 16 residues. The ends lost 6 bases at V and 2 bases at J; junction bases unmatched: 9. Germline V CDR1 and CDR2: SGHTA, FQGTGA. Partial CDR3 DNA: TGTGCCAGCAGTCTCGGTAGCGGGGGAAACACAGATACG. Residues: CASSLGSGGNTDT. In full, the CDR3 reads CASSLGSGGNTDTQYF.

As regards this clone: The missing CDR3 end, 3 residues past where the read stops, is filled in from the germline J gene. V usage is TRBV20-1 and J usage is TRBJ1-2, with a weak D call TRBD1 (6 bases). V was cut by 6 bases and J by 4 bases, with 12 bases left in between. Germline-derived CDR1 and CDR2 are DFQATT and SNEGSKA (reference sequence). The CDR3 loop spans 12 amino acids. CDR3 amino acids: CSAPRGAYGYTF. CDR3 DNA, as far as it was read: TGCAGTGCCCCCCGGGGGGCCTATGGC.

Of note for this clone: The read ends 3 residues before the CDR3 terminus; that terminus is restored from the germline J gene. The V gene is TRBV19, the J gene TRBJ2-1; 11 bases align to TRBD2. V gave up 2 bases and J gave up 5 bases; unmatched junction bases: 11. Looked up from germline, CDR1 is LNHDA and CDR2 is SQIVND (reference sequence). The CDR3 covers 18 residues. The CDR3 DNA, read in part, is TGTGCCAGTAGTATATCCATTAGCGGGGGGGCCTGGGACAATGAG. Its protein product is CASSISISGGAWDNE. The full CDR3 reads CASSISISGGAWDNEQFF.

Concerning this clone itself: The CDR3 end lies 3 residues beyond the end of the read and is filled in from the germline J gene. The chain couples TRBV7-7 to TRBJ1-5; 7 bases are shared with TRBD1. CDR1 and CDR2 from the germline V gene are SSHAT and FNYEAQ (reference sequence). The CDR3 loop spans 16 amino acids. Unmatched junction bases numbered 3, after V lost 0 bases and J lost 1 base. The CDR3 is CASSLAGRGSNQPQHF. Incomplete CDR3 DNA: TGTGCCAGCAGCTTAGCGGGCAGGGGGAGCAATCAGCCC.

For this clone: The read is 3 residues too short to cover the CDR3 end, so that end is filled in from the germline J gene. The gene calls are TRBV19 and TRBJ2-2; TRBD2 aligns across 8 bases. The CDR3 has 17 amino acids. Germline V lookup: CDR1 LNHDA, CDR2 SQIVND (reference sequence). With V trimmed by 5 bases and J by 6 bases, 14 bases remained unmatched. CDR3: CASSPFSGTVTPGELFF. The sequenced part of the CDR3 DNA is TGTGCCAGTAGTCCTTTTAGCGGGACTGTCACTCCCGGGGAG.

Concerning this clone: The CDR3 end lies 3 residues beyond the end of the read and is filled in from the germline J gene. This sequence joins TRBV7-6 and TRBJ1-2, with D possibly being TRBD1 (5 bases). The germline CDR1 and CDR2 sequences are SGHVS and FNYEAQ. The CDR3 loop spans 13 amino acids. CDR3: CASSPRGDWGYTF. The covered CDR3 bases are TGTGCCAGCAGCCCCCGGGGGGATTGGGGC.

With respect to this clone: Coverage ceases 3 residues before the CDR3 finishes, and the germline J gene fills in the end. The V gene is TRBV18, the J gene TRBJ1-3; 11 positions agree with TRBD1. Trimming removed 3 bases from V and 2 bases from J; junction bases left unmatched: 3. Germline V gene sequence: CDR1 KGHSH, CDR2 LQKENI. This CDR3 has 16 residues. CDR3 loop: CASSPGTGGAGNTIYF. The covered CDR3 bases are TGTGCCAGCTCACCCGGGACAGGGGGGGCTGGAAACACC. Full variable domain (rest looked up from reference TRBV18 and TRBJ1-3): NAGVMQNPRHLVRRRGQEARLRCSPMKGHSHVYWYRQLPEEGLKFMVYLQKENIIDESGMPKERFSAEFPKEGPSILRIQQVVRGDSAAYFCASSPGTGGAGNTIYFGEGSWLTVV.

Note on this clone: The read ends 3 residues shy of where the CDR3 ends; the end is completed using the germline J gene. The chain carries TRBV7-2 and TRBJ1-4, with a possible D match to TRBD1 (6 bases). Per the germline V gene, CDR1 is SGHTA and CDR2 is FQGNSA. The V and J ends lost 5 bases and 7 bases respectively, with 17 bases between them. The CDR3 is 15 amino acids. Incomplete CDR3 DNA: TGTGCCAGCAGCCAGCTGGAGACAGGCACTGAAAAA. As protein: CASSQLETGTEK. The whole CDR3 protein is CASSQLETGTEKLFF.

About this clone: The read terminates 3 residues before the CDR3 end, so the remaining end is supplied by the germline J gene. The rearrangement joins TRBV9 to TRBJ2-4; 7 bases agree with TRBD1. This CDR3 region has 15 residues. In germline, CDR1 is SGDLS, CDR2 YYNGEE. V shed 4 bases and J 1 base; nucleotides not matched to a gene: 5. The part of the CDR3 DNA that was read is TGTGCCAGCAGCCCGACAGGGATGGCCAAAAACATT. Translating gives CASSPTGMAKNI. The entire CDR3 protein is CASSPTGMAKNIQYF.

Comments on this clone: The read gets to within 3 residues of the CDR3 end, and the germline J gene fills in the rest. This chain joins TRBV2 and TRBJ2-1; 9 nucleotides match TRBD2. Germline CDR1 reads SNHLY; CDR2 reads FYNNEI. The CDR3 is 16 amino acids. J was trimmed by 0 bases and V by 4 bases; bases with no gene match: 4. CDR3 protein: CASSASGGTSYNEQFF. CDR3 DNA (partial): TGTGCCAGCAGTGCCAGCGGGGGGACCTCCTACAATGAG. The full variable domain, in which reference TRBV2 and TRBJ2-1 provide the parts outside the CDR3, is EPEVTQTPSHQVTQMGQEVILRCVPISNHLYFYWYRQILGQKVEFLVSFYNNEISEKSEIFDDQFSVERPDGSNFTLKIRSTKLEDSAMYFCASSASGGTSYNEQFFGPGTRLTVL.

Notes on this clone: The CDR3 goes on 3 residues after the read ends, and that part is filled in from the germline J gene. The sample contains more than one DNA sequence encoding this CDR3. V usage is TRBV5-1 and J usage is TRBJ2-3; no definite D call. This CDR3 spans 14 amino acids. V was cut by 4 bases and J by 2 bases, with 11 bases left in between. Germline V lookup: CDR1 SGHRS, CDR2 YFSETQ. This CDR3 is CASSLESPTDTQYF. The covered CDR3 bases are TGCGCCAGCAGCCTAGAGTCTCCCACAGATACG.

Turning to this clone: Read sequence stops 3 residues before the CDR3 end, and the germline J gene provides the missing end. This rearrangement joins TRBV19 to TRBJ2-5, with 9 bases matching TRBD1. Germline V gene data show CDR1 as LNHDA and CDR2 as SQIVND (reference sequence). With V trimmed by 8 bases and J by 2 bases, 6 bases remained unmatched. The CDR3 runs to 14 residues. CDR3 DNA (partial): TGTGCCAGTTCTACAGGGGGCGTTCAAGAGACC. Protein sequence: CASSTGGVQET. The whole CDR3 region reads CASSTGGVQETQYF.

Worth noting for this clone: The read ends 3 residues before the CDR3 terminus; that terminus is restored from the germline J gene. V and J are TRBV29-1 and TRBJ2-6, with D possibly being TRBD1 (6 bases). The CDR3 spans 14 residues. V was pared by 3 bases and J by 4 bases, with 10 bases between. Germline loops: CDR1 SQVTM, CDR2 ANQGSEA. CDR3 bases read: TGCAGCGTTGATACAGGGTCCGGGGCCAACGTC. It translates to CSVDTGSGANV. The entire CDR3 protein reads CSVDTGSGANVLTF.

With respect to this clone: The read terminates 3 residues before the CDR3 end, so the remaining end is supplied by the germline J gene. The V gene is TRBV6-2 or TRBV6-3, the J gene TRBJ2-1, with TRBD1 matching over 8 bases. Germline lookup yields CDR1 MNHEY and CDR2 SVGEGT. The trim removed 1 base at V and 6 bases at J, leaving 5 bases unmatched. This CDR3 region has 15 residues. CDR3 DNA, as far as it was read: TGTGCCAGCAGTTACTACGGACAGGGCTTCAATGAG. This codes for CASSYYGQGFNE. The CDR3, in full, reads CASSYYGQGFNEQFF.

With respect to this clone: The CDR3 end lies 3 residues beyond the end of the read and is filled in from the germline J gene. The rearrangement joins TRBV5-1 to TRBJ1-4; maybe TRBD1 (6 bases). Germline V gene sequence: CDR1 SGHRS, CDR2 YFSETQ. The V end was cut by 4 bases, the J end by 5 bases, with 12 bases between. This CDR3 is 14 amino acids long. CDR3 DNA, as far as it was read: TGCGCCAGCAGCCTGGGGGACATAAATGAAAAA. Translating it yields CASSLGDINEK. The whole CDR3 is CASSLGDINEKLFF. Drawing the rest from reference TRBV5-1 and TRBJ1-4, the complete variable domain is KAGVTQTPRYLIKTRGQQVTLSCSPISGHRSVSWYQQTPGQGLQFLFEYFSETQRNKGNFPGRFSGRQFSNSRSEMNVSTLELGDSALYLCASSLGDINEKLFFGSGTQLSVL.

In the case of this clone: Sequencing ends 3 residues short of the CDR3 end; the germline J gene provides the rest. The rearrangement joins TRBV20-1 to TRBJ2-7; TRBD2 is a possible D gene (5 bases). The germline V and J ends were trimmed by 7 bases and 5 bases, with 18 bases remaining between them. Germline V gene data show CDR1 as DFQATT and CDR2 as SNEGSKA (reference sequence). This CDR3 has 13 amino acids. CDR3 bases read: TGCAGTGGTGATAGAATCTCCGGGGACGAG. It encodes CSGDRISGDE. The complete CDR3 reads CSGDRISGDEQYF.

Comments on this clone: The read ends 3 residues before the CDR3 terminus; that terminus is restored from the germline J gene. The chain employs TRBV13 and TRBJ2-3; 14 bases line up with TRBD2. Germline CDR1 is PRHDT and CDR2 is FYEKMQ (reference sequence). The CDR3 spans 18 residues. The V gene end was trimmed by 3 bases and the J gene end by 5 bases; junction bases not matched to a gene: 10. The CDR3 spells CASSFRLAGGPSVDTQYF. The part of the CDR3 DNA that was read is TGTGCCAGCAGCTTTCGACTAGCGGGGGGGCCAAGTGTAGATACG.

The sequenced part of the CDR3 DNA is TGTGCCAGCAGTTTATTACTTCCTTCGGGTTCGACTCAGCCC. Its protein product is CASSLLLPSGSTQP. The CDR3 in full is CASSLLLPSGSTQPQHF. V gene TRBV27 combines with J gene TRBJ1-5, with no clear D. The CDR3 end lies 3 residues beyond the end of the read and is filled in from the germline J gene. CDR3 size: 17 residues. Germline lookup yields CDR1 MNHEY and CDR2 SMNVEV (reference sequence). V dropped 1 base and J dropped 6 bases, with 19 bases sitting between them.

Concerning this clone: With the read ending 3 residues before the CDR3 end, the germline J gene is used to fill in that end. The rearrangement joins TRBV5-1 to TRBJ1-4; no definite D call. The CDR3 runs 20 residues. Germline CDR1 reads SGHRS; CDR2 reads YFSETQ. Between the trimmed V and J ends, which lost 1 base and 0 bases, there was a span of 22 bases. The CDR3 here is CASSLKSVGRSPTTNEKLFF. CDR3 DNA (partial): TGCGCCAGCAGCTTGAAGTCGGTCGGCAGGAGCCCTACAACTAATGAAAAA. The variable domain in full, completed from reference TRBV5-1 and TRBJ1-4, reads KAGVTQTPRYLIKTRGQQVTLSCSPISGHRSVSWYQQTPGQGLQFLFEYFSETQRNKGNFPGRFSGRQFSNSRSEMNVSTLELGDSALYLCASSLKSVGRSPTTNEKLFFGSGTQLSVL.